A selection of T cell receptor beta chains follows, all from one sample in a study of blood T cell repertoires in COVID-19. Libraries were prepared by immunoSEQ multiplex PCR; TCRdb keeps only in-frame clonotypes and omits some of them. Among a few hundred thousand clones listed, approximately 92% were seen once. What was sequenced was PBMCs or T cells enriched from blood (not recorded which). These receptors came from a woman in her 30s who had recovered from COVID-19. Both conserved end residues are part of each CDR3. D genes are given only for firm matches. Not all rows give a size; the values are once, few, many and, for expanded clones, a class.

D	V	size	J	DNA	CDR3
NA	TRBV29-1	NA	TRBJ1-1	TGCAGCGCAGCAGGTTCGTACACTGAAGCTTTCTTT	CSAAGSYTEAFF
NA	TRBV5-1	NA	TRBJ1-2	TGCGCCAGCAGCTTGGAGCTAGGCTCTGGCTACACCTTC	CASSLELGSGYTF
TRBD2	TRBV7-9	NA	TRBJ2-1	TGTGCCAGCAACCGAATTCTAGCGGTCGGCTCCTACAATGAGCAGTTCTTC	CASNRILAVGSYNEQFF
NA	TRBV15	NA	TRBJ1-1	TGTGCCACCAGCAGAGATCTGGGCAGCGAAGCTTTCTTT	CATSRDLGSEAFF
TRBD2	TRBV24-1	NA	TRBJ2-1	TGTGCCACCAGTGCCTCCTTAGGACTAGCGGGAGAAGGCTCCTACAATGAGCAGTTCTTC	CATSASLGLAGEGSYNEQFF
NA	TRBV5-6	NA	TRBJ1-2	TGTGCCAGCAGCTTGGCGCAGGGATATGGCTACACCTTC	CASSLAQGYGYTF
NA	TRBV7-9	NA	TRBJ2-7	TGTGCCAGCAGCTTAGGCAGTCCCTACGAGCAGTACTTC	CASSLGSPYEQYF
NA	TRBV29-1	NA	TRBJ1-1	TGCAGCGTTCGGTTGAACACTGAAGCTTTCTTT	CSVRLNTEAFF
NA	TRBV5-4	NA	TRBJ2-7	TGTGCCAGCAGCTTGGACAGCCCCACCTACGAGCAGTACTTC	CASSLDSPTYEQYF
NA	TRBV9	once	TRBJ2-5	TGTGCCAGCAGCCCGCAGGTACAAGAGACCCAGTACTTC	CASSPQVQETQYF
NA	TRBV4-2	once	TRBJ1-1	TGTGCCAGCAGCCAAGTTGGCAGGAAGGCTGAAGCTTTCTTT	CASSQVGRKAEAFF
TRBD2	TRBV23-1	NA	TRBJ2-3	TGCGCCAGCAGTCGAGTCGGGCGGGAGTGCCCAGATACGCAGTATTTT	CASSRVGRECPDTQYF
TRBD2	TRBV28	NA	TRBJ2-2	TGTGCCAGCAGAACTAGCGGGAGCGGCGGGGAGCTGTTTTTT	CASRTSGSGGELFF
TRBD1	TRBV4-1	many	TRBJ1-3	TGCGCCAGCAGCAGACAGGGGGCGATTTGGACTGGAAACACCATATATTTT	CASSRQGAIWTGNTIYF
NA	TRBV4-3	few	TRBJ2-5	TGCGCCAGCAGCCAAGATTTCGGCGGGGAACGACAGTACTTC	CASSQDFGGERQYF
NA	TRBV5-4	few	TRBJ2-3	TGTGCCAGCAGATTACAGGGTGTGCCAGATACGCAGTATTTT	CASRLQGVPDTQYF
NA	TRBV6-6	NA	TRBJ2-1	TGTGCCAGCAGTCCTTCCCGCCCGAGCTCCTACAATGAGCAGTTCTTC	CASSPSRPSSYNEQFF
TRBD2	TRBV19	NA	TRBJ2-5	TGTGCCAGTAGTGCCTGGACTAGTGGGGAGACCCAGTACTTC	CASSAWTSGETQYF
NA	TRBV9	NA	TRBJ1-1	TGTGCCAGCAAGGTGACAGCGAACACTGAAGCTTTCTTT	CASKVTANTEAFF
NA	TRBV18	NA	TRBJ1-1	TGTGCCAGCTCACCACCGAGCTACGAGGGCATGAATGGAGCTTTCTTT	CASSPPSYEGMNGAFF
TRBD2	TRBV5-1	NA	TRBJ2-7	TGCGCCAGCAGCTTGTGGACTAGCGTTACCTACGAGCAGTACTTC	CASSLWTSVTYEQYF
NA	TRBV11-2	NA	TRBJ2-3	TGTGCCAGCAGCTTTTTAACTAACACAGATACGCAGTATTTT	CASSFLTNTDTQYF
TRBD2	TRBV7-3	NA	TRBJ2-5	TGTGCCAGCAGCCGTAGCGGGGGTGGTACGGTAGAGACCCAGTACTTC	CASSRSGGGTVETQYF
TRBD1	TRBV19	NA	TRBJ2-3	TGTGCCAGTAGGTCACAGGGGGCGAATTTGGCTACGCAGTATTTT	CASRSQGANLATQYF
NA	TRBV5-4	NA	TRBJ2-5	TGTGCCAGCAGCTTGGACCTAGCTCCCCAAGAGACCCAGTACTTC	CASSLDLAPQETQYF
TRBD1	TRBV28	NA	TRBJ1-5	TGTGCCAGCAGTGCCGCCGGGACAGGGGCGATATTGGGCAATCAGCCCCAGCATTTT	CASSAAGTGAILGNQPQHF
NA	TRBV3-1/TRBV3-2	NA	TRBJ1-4	TGTGCCAGCAGCCAGCGTCACGGTAATGAAAAACTGTTTTTT	CASSQRHGNEKLFF
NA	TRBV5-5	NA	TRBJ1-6	TGTGCCAGCAGCTTGTTTGGGGGGAGTAATTCACCCCTCCACTTT	CASSLFGGSNSPLHF
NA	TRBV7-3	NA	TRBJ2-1	TGTGCCAGCAGCCTGGACAGCTACAATGAGCAGTTCTTC	CASSLDSYNEQFF
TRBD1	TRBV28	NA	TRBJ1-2	TGTGCCATTAGGGACAGTTTAAACTATGGCTACACCTTC	CAIRDSLNYGYTF
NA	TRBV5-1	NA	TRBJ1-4	TGCGCCAGCGGAGACAGAGGCGATGGTGAAAAACTGTTTTTT	CASGDRGDGEKLFF
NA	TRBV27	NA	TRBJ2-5	TGTGCCAGCAGACCCACTTTACAAGAGACCCAGTACTTC	CASRPTLQETQYF
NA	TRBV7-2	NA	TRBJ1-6	TGTGCCAGCAGCTTAGCCACCTATAATTCACCCCTCCACTTT	CASSLATYNSPLHF
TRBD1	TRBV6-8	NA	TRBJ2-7	TGTGCCAGCAGTTACCCATTGGGACAGGGAACCTACGAGCAGTACTTC	CASSYPLGQGTYEQYF
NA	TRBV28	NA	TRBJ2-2	TGTGCCAGCAGTTTACAGTTCACCGGGGAGCTGTTTTTT	CASSLQFTGELFF
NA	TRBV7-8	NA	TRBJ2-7	TGTGCCAGCAGCCTGAGCAGGGGACCAGTCTACGAGCAGTACTTC	CASSLSRGPVYEQYF
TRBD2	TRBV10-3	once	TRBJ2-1	TGTGCCACCTCACTAGCGGGGGCTACTCTCTCCTACAATGAGCAGTTCTTC	CATSLAGATLSYNEQFF
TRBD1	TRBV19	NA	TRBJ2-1	TGTGCCAGTAGTATCAAGGGGGCCTTACTTTACAATGAGCAGTTCTTC	CASSIKGALLYNEQFF
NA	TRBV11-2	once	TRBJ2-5	TGTGCCAGCAGCTTAGATCGGCGGGAGACCCAGTACTTC	CASSLDRRETQYF
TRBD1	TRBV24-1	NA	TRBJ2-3	TGTGCCACCAGTGACCTCGGGACAGATGATACGCAGTATTTT	CATSDLGTDDTQYF
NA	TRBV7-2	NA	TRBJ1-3	TGTGCCAGCAGCCCTCCCATGCGAGATGGAAACACCATATATTTT	CASSPPMRDGNTIYF
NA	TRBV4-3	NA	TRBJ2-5	TGCGCCAGCAGCCAAGGAGGCCAGCAAGAGACCCAGTACTTC	CASSQGGQQETQYF
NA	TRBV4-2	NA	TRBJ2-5	TGTGCCAGCAGCCAAGTTAGCCGGGAGACCCAGTACTTC	CASSQVSRETQYF
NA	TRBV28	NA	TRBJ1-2	TGTGCCAGCGACGCAGGGGCAGGAGGCTACACCTTC	CASDAGAGGYTF
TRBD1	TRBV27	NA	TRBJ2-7	TGTGCCAGCAGTCCGCGGACAGGTACCTACGAGCAGTACTTC	CASSPRTGTYEQYF
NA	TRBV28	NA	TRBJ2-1	TGTGCCAGCAGTTTTTCCCTCCCGCGCAACAATGAGCAGTTCTTC	CASSFSLPRNNEQFF
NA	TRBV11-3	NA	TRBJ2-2	TGTGCCAGCAGGATGGGTGCACTAGGGGAGCTGTTTTTT	CASRMGALGELFF